Detailed here is one TCR beta chain. Its antigen is not known. With random hexamers, reverse transcription was performed on about 0.5 to 1 ug of RNA. TCR beta CDR3 was amplified by immunoSEQ covering 54 Vbeta and 13 Jbeta. TCRdb recomputed calls from the immunoSEQ multiplex PCR reads with MiXCR, one row per CDR3 protein. In the table there are 100,000 or so distinct CDR3 sequences, just under 95% of which are singletons. The data originate from a study of CD8 T cells in Susac syndrome. The CDR3 sequence is 16 residues long. The germline CDR1 and CDR2 sequences are SGHVS and FQNEAQ. Trimming cost V 4 bases and J 5 bases, with 21 bases left between them. Study results and limitations: The study conceded that relatively few individuals underwent its TCR sequencing and HLA analysis.

Sequenced: CD8+ T cells from PBMCs. The TCR originated in a human donor in good health. The rearrangement uses TRBV7-8 and TRBJ2-7; no reliable D call. In DNA, the CDR3 is TGTGCCAGCAGCTCACTAAGCCTCTCAAACGAGGACGAGCAGTACTTC. Encoded protein: CASSSLSLSNEDEQYF.